The T cell receptor (beta chain) under discussion was sequenced for a study of blood T cell repertoires in COVID-19. Across the whole study: Italy, Spain and the United States were the sources of the convalescent and acute COVID-19 samples.

V lost 3 bases to trimming and J lost 3 bases; unmatched junction nucleotides: 12. This CDR3 is built from 17 residues. Germline lookup yields CDR1 DFQATT and CDR2 SNEGSKA (reference sequence). Repertoires were generated with immunoSEQ multiplex PCR, while TCRdb's copy carries only in-frame clones and drops some. In the table there are tens of thousands of clones, roughly 78% of which are singletons. Sequences were obtained from peripheral blood. The TCR comes from a woman at least 80 years old with active or convalescent COVID-19. The chain is built from TRBV20-1 and TRBJ2-3; TRBD2 aligns across 10 bases. Here the CDR3 reads CSASSASGGRTTDTQYF. The CDR3 DNA reads as TGCAGTGCTAGTTCGGCTAGCGGGGGCCGGACGACAGATACGCAGTATTTT.